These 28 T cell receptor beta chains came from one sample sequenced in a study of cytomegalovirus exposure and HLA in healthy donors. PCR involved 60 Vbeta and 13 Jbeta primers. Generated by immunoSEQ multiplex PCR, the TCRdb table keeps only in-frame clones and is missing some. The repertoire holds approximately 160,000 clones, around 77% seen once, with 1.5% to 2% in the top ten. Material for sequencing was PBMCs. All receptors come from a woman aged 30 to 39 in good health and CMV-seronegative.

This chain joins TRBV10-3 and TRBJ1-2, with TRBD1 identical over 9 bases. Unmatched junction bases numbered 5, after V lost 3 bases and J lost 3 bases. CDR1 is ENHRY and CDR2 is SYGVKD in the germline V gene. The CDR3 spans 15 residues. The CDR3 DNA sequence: TGTGCCATCAGTGACCGACAGGGGGTAGACTATGGCTACACCTTC. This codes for CAISDRQGVDYGYTF.

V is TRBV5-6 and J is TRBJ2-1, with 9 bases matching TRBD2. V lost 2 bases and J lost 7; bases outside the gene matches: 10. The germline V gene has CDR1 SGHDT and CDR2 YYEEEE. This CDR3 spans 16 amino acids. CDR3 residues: CASSLGRGRAWNEQFF. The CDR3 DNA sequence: TGTGCCAGCAGCTTAGGGCGCGGGAGGGCATGGAATGAGCAGTTCTTC. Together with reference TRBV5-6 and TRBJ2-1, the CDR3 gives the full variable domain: DAGVTQSPTHLIKTRGQQVTLRCSPKSGHDTVSWYQQALGQGPQFIFQYYEEEERQRGNFPDRFSGHQFPNYSSELNVNALLLGDSALYLCASSLGRGRAWNEQFFGPGTRLTVL.

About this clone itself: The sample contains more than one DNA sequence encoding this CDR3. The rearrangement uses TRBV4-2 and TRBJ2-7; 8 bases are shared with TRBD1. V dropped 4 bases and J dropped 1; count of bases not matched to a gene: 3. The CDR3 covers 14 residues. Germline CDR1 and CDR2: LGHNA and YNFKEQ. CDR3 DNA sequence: TGTGCCAGCAGCCTAGGACAGGGATCCTACGAGCAGTACTTC. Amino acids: CASSLGQGSYEQYF.

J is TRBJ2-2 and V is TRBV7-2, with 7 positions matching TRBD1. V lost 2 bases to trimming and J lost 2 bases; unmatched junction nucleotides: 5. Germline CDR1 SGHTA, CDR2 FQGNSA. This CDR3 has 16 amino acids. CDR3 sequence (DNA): TGTGCCAGCAGCTTAACAGGGGTCGGTAACACCGGGGAGCTGTTTTTT. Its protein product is CASSLTGVGNTGELFF.

The DNA of the CDR3 is TGCGCCAGCAGCCCGGGACAGATGTACGAGCAGTACTTC. Translating gives CASSPGQMYEQYF. The chain joins TRBV5-1 to TRBJ2-7; the match to TRBD1 covers 7 bases. V lost 4 bases to trimming and J lost 4 bases; unmatched junction nucleotides: 5. Germline values: CDR1 SGHRS, CDR2 YFSETQ. The CDR3 covers 13 residues.

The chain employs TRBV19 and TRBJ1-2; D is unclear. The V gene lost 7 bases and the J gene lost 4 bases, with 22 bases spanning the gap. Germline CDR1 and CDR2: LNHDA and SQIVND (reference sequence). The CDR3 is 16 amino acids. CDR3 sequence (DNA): TGTGCCAGTACTCTACCCCGAGGAAGAGCTGGCTATGGCTACACCTTC. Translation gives CASTLPRGRAGYGYTF.

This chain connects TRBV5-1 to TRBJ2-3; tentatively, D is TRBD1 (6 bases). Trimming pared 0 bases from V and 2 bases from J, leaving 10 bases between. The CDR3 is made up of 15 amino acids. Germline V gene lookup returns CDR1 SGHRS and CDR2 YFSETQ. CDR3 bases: TGCGCCAGCAGCTTGGCCCCAGGGGACACAGATACGCAGTATTTT. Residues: CASSLAPGDTDTQYF.

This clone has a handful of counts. As DNA, the CDR3 is TGTGCCAGCAGTAAATCGATCACTCATGGCTACACCTTC. Its protein is CASSKSITHGYTF. The chain uses TRBV6-1 and TRBJ1-2; D is ambiguous. Germline CDR1 is MNHNS and CDR2 is SASEGT. Trimming left V 5 bases short and J 6 bases short, with 13 bases between. This CDR3 region has 13 residues.

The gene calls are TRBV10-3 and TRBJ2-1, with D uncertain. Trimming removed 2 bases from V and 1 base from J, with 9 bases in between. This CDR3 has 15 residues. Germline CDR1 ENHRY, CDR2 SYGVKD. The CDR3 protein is CAISELALSYNEQFF. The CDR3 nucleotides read TGTGCCATCAGTGAGCTGGCATTATCCTACAATGAGCAGTTCTTC.

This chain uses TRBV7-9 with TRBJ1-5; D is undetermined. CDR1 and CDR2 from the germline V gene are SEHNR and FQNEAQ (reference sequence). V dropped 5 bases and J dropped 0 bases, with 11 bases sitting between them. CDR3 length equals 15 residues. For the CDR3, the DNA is TGTGCCAGCAGCAGCGGTGCTTATAGCAATCAGCCCCAGCATTTT. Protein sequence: CASSSGAYSNQPQHF. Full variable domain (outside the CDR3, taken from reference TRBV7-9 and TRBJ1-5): DTGVSQNPRHKITKRGQNVTFRCDPISEHNRLYWYRQTLGQGPEFLTYFQNEAQLEKSRLLSDRFSAERPKGSFSTLEIQRTEQGDSAMYLCASSSGAYSNQPQHFGDGTRLSIL.

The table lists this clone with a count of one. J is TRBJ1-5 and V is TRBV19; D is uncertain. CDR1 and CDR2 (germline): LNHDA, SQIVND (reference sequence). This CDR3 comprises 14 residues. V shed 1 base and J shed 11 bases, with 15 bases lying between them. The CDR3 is CASSIGKAPRAQHF. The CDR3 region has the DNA TGTGCCAGTAGTATAGGTAAGGCCCCCCGGGCCCAGCATTTT. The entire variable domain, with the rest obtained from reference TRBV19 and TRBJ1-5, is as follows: DGGITQSPKYLFRKEGQNVTLSCEQNLNHDAMYWYRQDPGQGLRLIYYSQIVNDFQKGDIAEGYSVSREKKESFPLTVTSAQKNPTAFYLCASSIGKAPRAQHFGDGTRLSIL.

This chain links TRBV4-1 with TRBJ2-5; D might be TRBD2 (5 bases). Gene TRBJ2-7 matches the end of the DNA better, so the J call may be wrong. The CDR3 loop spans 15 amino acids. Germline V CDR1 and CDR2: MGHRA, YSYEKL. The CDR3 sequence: CASSPAGLINYEQYF. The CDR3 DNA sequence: TGCGCCAGCAGTCCTGCTGGACTTATAAACTACGAGCAGTACTTC.

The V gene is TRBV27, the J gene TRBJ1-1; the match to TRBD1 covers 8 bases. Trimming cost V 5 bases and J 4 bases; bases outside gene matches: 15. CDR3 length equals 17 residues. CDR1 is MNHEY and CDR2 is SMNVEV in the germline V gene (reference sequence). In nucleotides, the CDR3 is TGTGCCAGCAGTCCGCGGACAGGGACCCTATATGGCACTGAAGCTTTCTTT. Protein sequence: CASSPRTGTLYGTEAFF.

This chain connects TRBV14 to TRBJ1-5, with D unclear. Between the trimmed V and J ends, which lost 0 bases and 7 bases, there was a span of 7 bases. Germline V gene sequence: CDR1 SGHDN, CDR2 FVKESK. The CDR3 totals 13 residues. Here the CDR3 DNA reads TGTGCCAGCAGCCAAGAGCTGGGCCAGCCCCAGCATTTT. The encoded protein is CASSQELGQPQHF.

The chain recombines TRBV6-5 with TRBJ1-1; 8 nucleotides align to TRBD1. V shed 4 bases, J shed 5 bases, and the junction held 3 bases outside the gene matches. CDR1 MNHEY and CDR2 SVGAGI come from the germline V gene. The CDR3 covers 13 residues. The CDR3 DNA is TGTGCCAGCAGTTGGGACAGGCGGACTGAAGCTTTCTTT. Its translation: CASSWDRRTEAFF.

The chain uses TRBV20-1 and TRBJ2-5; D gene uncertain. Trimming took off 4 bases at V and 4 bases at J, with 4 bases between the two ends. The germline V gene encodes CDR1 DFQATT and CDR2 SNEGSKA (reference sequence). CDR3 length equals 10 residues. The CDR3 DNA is TGCAGTGCTAATCGAGAGACCCAGTACTTC. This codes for CSANRETQYF.

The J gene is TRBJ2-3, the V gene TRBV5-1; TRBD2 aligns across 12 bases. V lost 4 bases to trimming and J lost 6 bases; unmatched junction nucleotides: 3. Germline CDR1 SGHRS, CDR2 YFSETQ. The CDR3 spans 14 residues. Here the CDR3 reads CASSLAGGPDTQYF. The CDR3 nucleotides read TGCGCCAGCAGCCTAGCGGGAGGGCCTGATACGCAGTATTTT.

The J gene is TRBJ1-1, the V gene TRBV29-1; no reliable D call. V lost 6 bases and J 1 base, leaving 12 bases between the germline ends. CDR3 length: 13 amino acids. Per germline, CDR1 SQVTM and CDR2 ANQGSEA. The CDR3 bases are TGCAGCGTACGATACATAAAGAACACTGAAGCTTTCTTT. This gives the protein CSVRYIKNTEAFF. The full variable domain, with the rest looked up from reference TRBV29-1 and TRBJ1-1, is SAVISQKPSRDICQRGTSLTIQCQVDSQVTMMFWYRQQPGQSLTLIATANQGSEATYESGFVIDKFPISRPNLTFSTLTVSNMSPEDSSIYLCSVRYIKNTEAFFGQGTRLTVV.

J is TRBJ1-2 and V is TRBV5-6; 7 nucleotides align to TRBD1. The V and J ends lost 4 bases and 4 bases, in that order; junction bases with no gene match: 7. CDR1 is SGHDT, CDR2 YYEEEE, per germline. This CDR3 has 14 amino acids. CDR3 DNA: TGTGCCAGCAGCCCACCGACAGGGTTCTATGGCTACACCTTC. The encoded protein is CASSPPTGFYGYTF.

This chain's CDR3 is CAISETDSLQETQYF. The CDR3 bases are TGTGCCATCAGTGAAACAGACAGCCTCCAAGAGACCCAGTACTTC. This chain uses TRBV10-3 with TRBJ2-5; possible D gene TRBD1, 5 bases. The CDR3 totals 15 residues. The germline gives CDR1 ENHRY, CDR2 SYGVKD. V dropped 3 bases and J dropped 1 base, with 12 bases sitting between them.

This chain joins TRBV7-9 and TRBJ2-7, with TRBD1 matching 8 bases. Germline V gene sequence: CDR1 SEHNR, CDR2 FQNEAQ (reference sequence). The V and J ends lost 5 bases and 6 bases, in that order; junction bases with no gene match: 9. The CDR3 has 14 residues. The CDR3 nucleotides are TGTGCCAGCAGCCTGACCCAGGGGGCAGGCGAGCAGTACTTC. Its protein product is CASSLTQGAGEQYF. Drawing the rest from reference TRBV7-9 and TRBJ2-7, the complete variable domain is DTGVSQNPRHKITKRGQNVTFRCDPISEHNRLYWYRQTLGQGPEFLTYFQNEAQLEKSRLLSDRFSAERPKGSFSTLEIQRTEQGDSAMYLCASSLTQGAGEQYFGPGTRLTVT.

The CDR3 reads CASSLQGQGRYGYTF. DNA for the CDR3: TGTGCCAGTAGCCTCCAGGGACAGGGACGTTATGGCTACACCTTC. The V call is TRBV19, the J call TRBJ1-2; 9 positions match TRBD1. V was clipped by 6 bases and J by 5 bases; unmatched bases: 10. The CDR3 has 15 residues. Germline loops: CDR1 LNHDA, CDR2 SQIVND (reference sequence).

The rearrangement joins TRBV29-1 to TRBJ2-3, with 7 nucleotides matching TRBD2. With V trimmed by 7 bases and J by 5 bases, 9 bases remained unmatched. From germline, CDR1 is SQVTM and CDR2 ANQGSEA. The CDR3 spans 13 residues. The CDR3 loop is CSAWDYHEDTQYF. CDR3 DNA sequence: TGCAGCGCTTGGGACTATCACGAAGATACGCAGTATTTT.

DNA for the CDR3: TGTGCCATCAGTCCGGACAGGGCCACCGGGGAGCTGTTTTTT. It is translated as CAISPDRATGELFF. The genes are TRBV10-3 and TRBJ2-2; TRBD1 aligns across 8 bases. The CDR3 runs to 14 residues. V lost 5 bases to trimming and J lost 4 bases; unmatched junction nucleotides: 3. Germline assignment: CDR1 ENHRY and CDR2 SYGVKD.

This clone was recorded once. The CDR3 reads CASSLPGPIDGYTF. The DNA of the CDR3 is TGTGCCAGCAGCTTACCAGGTCCTATCGATGGCTACACCTTC. The chain recombines TRBV7-9 with TRBJ1-2; D not resolved. Deletions cut 2 bases from V and 6 bases from J, with 13 bases between. In germline, CDR1 is SEHNR, CDR2 FQNEAQ (reference sequence). The CDR3 length is 14 residues.

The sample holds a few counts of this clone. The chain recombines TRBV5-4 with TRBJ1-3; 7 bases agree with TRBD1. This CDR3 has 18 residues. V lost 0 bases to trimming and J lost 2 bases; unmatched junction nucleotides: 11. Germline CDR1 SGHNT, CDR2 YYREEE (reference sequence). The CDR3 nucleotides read TGTGCCAGCAGCTTGGGCCACACGACAGGGACGGCTGGAAACACCATATATTTT. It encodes CASSLGHTTGTAGNTIYF. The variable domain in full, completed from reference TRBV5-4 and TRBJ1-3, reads ETGVTQSPTHLIKTRGQQVTLRCSSQSGHNTVSWYQQALGQGPQFIFQYYREEENGRGNFPPRFSGLQFPNYSSELNVNALELDDSALYLCASSLGHTTGTAGNTIYFGEGSWLTVV.

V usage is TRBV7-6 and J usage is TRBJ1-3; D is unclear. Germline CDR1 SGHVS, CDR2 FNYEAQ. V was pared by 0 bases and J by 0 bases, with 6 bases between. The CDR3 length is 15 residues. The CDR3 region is CASSLAEGSGNTIYF. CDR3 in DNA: TGTGCCAGCAGCTTAGCTGAGGGCTCTGGAAACACCATATATTTT.

The CDR3, as DNA: TGTGCCAGCAGTGTAGAGGGATTGGGCTACACCTTC. This encodes CASSVEGLGYTF. This rearrangement joins TRBV2 to TRBJ1-2; D is undetermined. This CDR3 has 12 amino acids. The V and J ends lost 4 bases and 8 bases respectively, with 11 bases between them. The V gene's germline CDR1 is SNHLY and CDR2 FYNNEI.